This note documents a single TCR beta chain sequence. The target antigen is unknown. Trimming at V came to 2 bases and at J to 8 bases, leaving 10 bases not matched to a gene. The CDR3 is made up of 14 amino acids. In germline, CDR1 is GTSNPN, CDR2 SVGIG (reference sequence). This sample was included in a study of persistence of HIV-infected CD4 T cells. Lysates of CMV-infected fibroblasts at 10 ug/mL stimulated these cells. CD40L-negative CD69-negative CD45RO-high memory CD4+ T cells were sorted as populations depleted of antigen-responding cells. Sequencing used immunoSEQ version 4 in survey mode. Method: immunoSEQ multiplex PCR; TCRdb's copy keeps in-frame clones and lacks some. The repertoire holds 48,000 or so clones, with around 72% as singletons.

Sequencing used CD4+ T cells sorted from PBMCs after 18-hour stimulation, obtained from a patient who received antiretroviral therapy. The chain has TRBV30 and TRBJ1-2; 8 nucleotides match TRBD1. The source of this sequence is an adult man with HIV who was CMV-seropositive. The DNA of the CDR3 is TGTGCCTGGAGTCGGGACAGGAAAGGATACGGCTACACCTTC. Encoded protein: CAWSRDRKGYGYTF.